This TCR beta chain came from a study of blood T cell repertoires in COVID-19 (dated by TCRdb to the early 2020s). A note on the overall study: Samples covering the acute and convalescent phases of COVID-19 were provided by collaborators in the United States, Italy and Spain. The material from the prospective study consisted of cDNA or gDNA derived from T cells, B-cell-depleted T cells, or PBMCs. The dataset comprised deeply sampled blood TCRbeta repertoires from subjects exposed to, actively infected with, or recovered from COVID-19. The repertoires were made available in a free public database intended to serve as a resource for research on the immune response to SARS-CoV-2. The samples were drawn from the first 160 participants of the ongoing ImmuneRACE study and from 1,254 subjects provided by 6 global collaborators. A de-identified subject ID, COVID-19 status, age in years and sex were almost always included in the sample metadata. Where available, HLA class I and class II types were taken from metadata supplied by the sample provider and were not determined by assay-based typing.

In the case of this clone: It has no known antigen specificity. The record has no base qualities; no much larger clone is one base away.

What the research found in general, with its limitations: The quantity of clinical and demographic metadata differed by source and by participant and was supplied without curation.

TCRbeta CDR3 regions were amplified from genomic DNA using the immunoSEQ Assay, a bias-controlled multiplex PCR. The authors' pipeline ran thus. Within the assay, amplification of reference gene primers was used to estimate how many nucleated cells each sample contained. To quantify the absolute abundance of each unique TCRbeta CDR3 rearrangement, sequence reads were collapsed and filtered. For each sample, productive Simpson clonality was calculated by taking the square root of Simpson's diversity index across productive rearrangements. TCRdb re-hosts the immuneACCESS table, in-frame sequences only. Its copies lack some clones; in the studies checked, an unresolved V gene accounts for under half of them, and the cause for the rest is not known. D and trimming were read from the DNA, whereas the V and J calls and clone size are those reported in that table. Present in this sample are 150,000 to 200,000 clones, 85% to 95% of which were seen just once. The ten largest account for around 2% of the sample.

As encoded in the germline V gene, CDR1 is SGHTA while CDR2 is FQGNSA. The CDR3 spans 15 residues, from the cysteine through the phenylalanine. The only DNA kept is the CDR3, 45 bases in frame from the first base. Trimming removed 5 bases from V and 4 bases from J, leaving 17 bases between the germline ends. One collaborating source in Seattle enrolled patients during active infection and followed them longitudinally through the course of disease. The collaborating institutions used their own protocols to collect whole blood in K2EDTA tubes. Collaborator samples were shipped for TCRbeta analysis as frozen whole blood, isolated PBMCs, or DNA extracted from either sample type.

The rearrangement combines TRBV7-2 with TRBJ1-2; matching of 6 bases hints at TRBD1 as the D gene. Sequenced sample: peripheral blood. This TCR derives from a woman between 55 and 75 years old with COVID-19, enrolled during active disease. The DNA reads as follows: TGTGCCAGCAGCCCTAGGACAGCTGGGGGCTATGGCTACACCTTC. Its translation is CASSPRTAGGYGYTF. The variable domain in full, with residues beyond the CDR3 obtained from the reference TRBV7-2 and TRBJ1-2 genes, is GAGVSQSPSNKVTEKGKDVELRCDPISGHTALYWYRQSLGQGLEFLIYFQGNSAPDKSGLPSDRFSAERTGGSVSTLTIQRTQQEDSAVYLCASSPRTAGGYGYTFGSGTRLTVV.